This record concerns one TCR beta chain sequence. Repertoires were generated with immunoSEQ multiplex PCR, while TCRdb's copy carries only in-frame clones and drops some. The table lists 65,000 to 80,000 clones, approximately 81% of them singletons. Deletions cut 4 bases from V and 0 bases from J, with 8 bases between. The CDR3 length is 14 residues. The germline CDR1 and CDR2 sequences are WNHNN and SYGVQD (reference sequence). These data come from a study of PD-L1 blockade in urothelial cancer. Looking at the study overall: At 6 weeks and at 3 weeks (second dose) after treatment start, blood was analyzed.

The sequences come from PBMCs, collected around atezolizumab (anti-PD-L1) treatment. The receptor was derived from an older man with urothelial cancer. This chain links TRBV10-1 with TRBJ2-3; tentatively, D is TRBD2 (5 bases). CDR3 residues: CASSASGSTDTQYF. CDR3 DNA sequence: TGCGCCAGCAGTGCGAGCGGAAGCACAGATACGCAGTATTTT.